This passage covers 3 T cell receptor beta chains from one sample sequenced in a study of T-cell memory formation after mild COVID-19. TCRdb reprocessed the 5' RACE reads via MiXCR and lists one record per CDR3 protein. This table holds under 250,000 distinct CDR3 sequences, approximately 15% found once. The specimen sequenced was PBMCs or a T cell subset sorted from them (not recorded which). The receptors shown here come from an adult woman who had mild COVID-19 (a few samples of this study predate the infection). Cell type and time point are not known.

This chain connects TRBV14 to TRBJ2-3, with 14 bases that match TRBD2. V lost 4 bases, J lost 5 bases, and 5 bases stayed unmatched. This CDR3 contains 16 residues. Germline values: CDR1 SGHDN, CDR2 FVKESK. CDR3 sequence reads: CASSPGLAGVGDTQYF. The CDR3 DNA reads TGTGCCAGCAGCCCGGGACTAGCGGGAGTGGGAGATACGCAGTATTTT.

The V call is TRBV6-6, the J call TRBJ2-1; 8 bases are shared with TRBD2. The CDR3 loop spans 16 amino acids. V dropped 0 bases and J dropped 8; count of bases not matched to a gene: 9. Germline values: CDR1 MNHNY, CDR2 SVGAGI (reference sequence). In DNA form, the CDR3 reads TGTGCCAGCAGTTACTCGCTGAGCGGGAGTAGGGATGAGCAGTTCTTC. Amino acid sequence: CASSYSLSGSRDEQFF.

This rearrangement joins TRBV20-1 to TRBJ1-5; D is undetermined. V was trimmed by 1 base and J by 3 bases, leaving 7 bases between them. This CDR3 has 13 residues. Per germline, CDR1 DFQATT and CDR2 SNEGSKA (reference sequence). The CDR3 DNA sequence: TGCAGTGCTAGAGGAACAGCCAATCAGCCCCAGCATTTT. It translates to CSARGTANQPQHF.